This T cell receptor (beta chain) was observed in a study of CD8 T cells in ankylosing spondylitis. To note about this clonotype: Its antigen remains unidentified.

The study, taken as a whole, reports: A TCR beta motif of eight highly homologous variants appeared characteristic of ankylosing spondylitis blood. Clones linked with disease were CD8+ and fairly uncommon in the peripheral blood.

V lost 6 bases and J 0 bases, leaving 9 bases between the germline ends. Germline V lookup: CDR1 SGHRS, CDR2 YFSETQ. This CDR3 is 13 amino acids long. Generation of TCR beta libraries employed quantitative 5'-RACE incorporating molecular barcodes. TCRdb reanalysed the 5' RACE reads using MiXCR and keeps one entry per CDR3 protein. In the table there are under 250,000 distinct CDR3 sequences, around 25% of which are singletons. V is TRBV5-1 and J is TRBJ1-1; the D is unclear. The sample comprised blood, either unsorted or a sorted T cell fraction (not recorded which). The clonotype originates from a male donor with ankylosing spondylitis or in good health (not recorded which). The CDR3: CASTGELNTEAFF. The CDR3 coding sequence is TGCGCCAGCACAGGAGAATTGAACACTGAAGCTTTCTTT.